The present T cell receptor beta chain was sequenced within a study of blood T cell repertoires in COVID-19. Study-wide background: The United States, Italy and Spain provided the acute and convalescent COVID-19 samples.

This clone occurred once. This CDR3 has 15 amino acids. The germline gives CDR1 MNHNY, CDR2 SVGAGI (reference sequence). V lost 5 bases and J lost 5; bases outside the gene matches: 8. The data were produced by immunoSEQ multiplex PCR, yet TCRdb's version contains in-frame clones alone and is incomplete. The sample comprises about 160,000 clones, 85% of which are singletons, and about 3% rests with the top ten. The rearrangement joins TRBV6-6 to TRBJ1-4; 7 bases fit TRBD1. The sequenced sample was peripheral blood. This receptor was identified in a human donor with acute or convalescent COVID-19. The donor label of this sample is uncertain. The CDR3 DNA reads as TGTGCCAGCAGTATCCAGACAGGGAAAAATGAAAAACTGTTTTTT. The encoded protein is CASSIQTGKNEKLFF.